The clone carrying this TCR beta chain was found once. Antigen unknown. Per the germline V gene, CDR1 is SGHVS and CDR2 is FNYEAQ. Trimming pared 3 bases from V and 5 bases from J, leaving 7 bases between. The CDR3 spans 13 residues. These data come from a study of T cells in narcolepsy. Findings and limits, study-wide: HCRT-specific and TRIB2-specific autoreactive clonotypes appeared among same-patient CSF and blood CD4+ clonotypes. Reportedly, autoreactive clonotypes were serially detected in patients' blood but not controls'.

Data came from immunoSEQ multiplex PCR; TCRdb stores just in-frame clones and leaves some out. Here the sample spans under 35,000 clones, around 86% being singletons. The chain uses TRBV7-6 and TRBJ2-2; D remains unclear. The sample was CD45RA- memory CD4+ T cells from PBMCs. The receptor comes from a human donor with narcolepsy. CDR3 amino acids: CASSFSWTGELFF. In DNA, the CDR3 is TGTGCCAGCAGCTTTAGTTGGACCGGGGAGCTGTTTTTT.